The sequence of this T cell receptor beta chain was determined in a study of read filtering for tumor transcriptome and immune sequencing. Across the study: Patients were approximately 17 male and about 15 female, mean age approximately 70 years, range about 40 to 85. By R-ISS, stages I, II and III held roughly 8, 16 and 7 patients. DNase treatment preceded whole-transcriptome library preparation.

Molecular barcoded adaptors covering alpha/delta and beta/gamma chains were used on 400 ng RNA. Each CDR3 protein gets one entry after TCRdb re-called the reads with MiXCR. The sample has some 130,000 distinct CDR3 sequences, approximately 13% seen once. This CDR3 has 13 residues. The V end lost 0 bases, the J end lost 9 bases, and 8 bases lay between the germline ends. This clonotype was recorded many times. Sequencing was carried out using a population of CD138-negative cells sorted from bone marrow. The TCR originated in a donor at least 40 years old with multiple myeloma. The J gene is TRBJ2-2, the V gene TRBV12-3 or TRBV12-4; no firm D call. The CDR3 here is CASSLAQNRELFF. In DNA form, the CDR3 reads TGTGCCAGCAGTTTAGCGCAGAACCGGGAGCTGTTTTTT.